What follows are 10 T cell receptor beta chains derived from one specimen sequenced in a study of immune evolution from preneoplasia to lung adenocarcinoma. Profiling relied on immunoSEQ multiplex PCR, and the TCRdb table lists in-frame clones only, not all of them. Among fewer than 9,000 clones listed, approximately 83% were seen once. Specimen: FFPE invasive lung adenocarcinoma tissue. The receptors were sampled from a person between 45 and 75 years old with lung adenocarcinoma.

This clone is large (0.1 to 1%) in the sample. V is TRBV4-1 and J is TRBJ2-7, with D possibly TRBD1 on 6 matching bases. The CDR3 is 16 residues long. V was pared by 3 bases and J by 0 bases, with 15 bases between. Per the germline V gene, CDR1 is MGHRA and CDR2 is YSYEKL. The chain's CDR3 is CASSQDDRSSSYEQYF. CDR3 sequence (DNA): TGCGCCAGCAGCCAGGACGACAGGTCGAGCTCCTACGAGCAGTACTTC.

The rearrangement uses TRBV7-2 and TRBJ2-7; 7 nucleotides match TRBD2. The CDR3 is 14 residues long. After removal of 4 bases from V and 0 bases from J, the junction contained 3 bases not matched to a gene. Germline values: CDR1 SGHTA, CDR2 FQGNSA. The CDR3 region has the DNA TGTGCCAGCAGCTCCGGGACTATCTCCTACGAGCAGTACTTC. Translating gives CASSSGTISYEQYF.

The chain is built from TRBV19 and TRBJ2-1; D is unclear. The CDR3 sequence is 11 residues long. The V gene lost 5 bases and the J gene lost 7 bases, with 6 bases spanning the gap. Per germline, CDR1 LNHDA and CDR2 SQIVND (reference sequence). CDR3 nucleotide sequence: TGTGCCAGTAGTTCCCCAAATGAGCAGTTCTTC. This translates into CASSSPNEQFF.

The rearrangement joins TRBV15 to TRBJ2-1; 9 nucleotides line up with TRBD2. CDR3 length: 15 residues. Germline V gives CDR1 LNHNV, CDR2 YYDKDF (reference sequence). Unmatched junction bases numbered 14, after V lost 8 bases and J lost 9 bases. The CDR3 sequence: CATRGGVAGVGEQFF. CDR3 nucleotide sequence: TGTGCCACCCGTGGTGGGGTAGCGGGAGTTGGTGAGCAGTTCTTC.

The J gene is TRBJ2-2, the V gene TRBV2, with a possible D match to TRBD2 (6 bases). The CDR3 spans 13 residues. Germline assignment: CDR1 SNHLY and CDR2 FYNNEI. The germline V and J ends were trimmed by 5 bases and 5 bases, with 9 bases remaining between them. The CDR3 is CASSYRGTGELFF. The CDR3 bases are TGTGCCAGCAGTTATCGGGGGACCGGGGAGCTGTTTTTT.

The rearrangement joins TRBV5-1 to TRBJ2-7, with 8 bases lining up with TRBD1. V shed 3 bases and J 3 bases; nucleotides not matched to a gene: 5. The CDR3 runs to 14 residues. CDR1 is SGHRS and CDR2 is YFSETQ in the germline V gene. The CDR3: CASSYRTGNYEQYF. The CDR3 DNA reads as TGCGCCAGCAGCTACAGGACAGGGAACTACGAGCAGTACTTC.

V is TRBV19 and J is TRBJ1-2; D gene unclear. The germline gives CDR1 LNHDA, CDR2 SQIVND (reference sequence). The germline V and J ends were trimmed by 9 bases and 1 base, with 12 bases remaining between them. There are 13 residues in the CDR3. CDR3 bases: TGTGCCAGCACCCGGGAGGGTAACTATGGCTACACCTTC. Protein product: CASTREGNYGYTF.

This chain links TRBV5-1 with TRBJ2-5; possible D gene TRBD1, 6 bases. The CDR3 spans 15 residues. V was clipped by 1 base and J by 3 bases, with 13 bases between them. Germline V gene data show CDR1 as SGHRS and CDR2 as YFSETQ. The CDR3 loop is CASSLLPGVKETQYF. The DNA of the CDR3 is TGCGCCAGCAGCTTGCTGCCAGGGGTAAAAGAGACCCAGTACTTC.

The chain uses TRBV5-6 and TRBJ2-7; the D is unclear. CDR1 SGHDT and CDR2 YYEEEE come from the germline V gene. This CDR3 comprises 12 residues. Deletions cut 1 base from V and 3 bases from J, with 5 bases between. CDR3: CASSLNFYEQYF. CDR3 nucleotide sequence: TGTGCCAGCAGCTTGAATTTCTACGAGCAGTACTTC.

The V gene is TRBV7-2, the J gene TRBJ2-1; no firm D call. The CDR3 contains 12 residues. The germline V gene has CDR1 SGHTA and CDR2 FQGNSA. V was trimmed by 3 bases and J by 2 bases, leaving 2 bases between them. CDR3 DNA: TGTGCCAGCAGCTTTACCTACAATGAGCAGTTCTTC. Translating gives CASSFTYNEQFF.